This T cell receptor beta chain stems from a study of monozygotic twins with inflammatory bowel disease (dated by TCRdb to the late 2010s). Some background on the complete study: The complete study included 28 monozygotic twin pairs: 19 IBD-discordant Danish pairs and nine German pairs, of which four were IBD-concordant and five were IBD-discordant. Disease-associated traits were sought mainly through comparisons between IBD patients and their genetically identical healthy co-twins within discordant pairs. Each individual had, on average, about 151 000 unique TCRalpha sequences and 181 000 unique TCRbeta sequences available for analysis.

From each donor, a roughly 2.7 ml peripheral blood sample was collected into PAXgene tubes and kept at -80 degrees C. Without any T cell sorting, total RNA was extracted from whole blood using the PAXgene blood miRNA kit on an automated QIAcube. Peripheral blood from monozygotic twin pairs who were concordant or discordant for inflammatory bowel disease underwent deep TCRalpha and TCRbeta repertoire profiling using unique molecular barcoding. For every twin pair, smoking habits were documented, and each individual was categorised as a current, former or never smoker. Sequences SGHRS (CDR1) and YFSETQ (CDR2) are obtained from the germline V gene. Inclusive of the bounding cysteine and phenylalanine, the CDR3 is 14 residues long. This entry has no DNA. The library was built by means of 5' RACE. Preparation of each TCR library used around 3.5 ug of total RNA. For each sample, cDNA synthesis with SMARTScribe reverse transcriptase was split into eight separate reactions. During cDNA synthesis, template switching was used to introduce unique molecular identifiers that contained a 6-nucleotide sample barcode. Two nested PCRs of around 15 and 10 cycles amplified the TCRalpha and TCRbeta cDNA, and bead purification followed each PCR. Before amplification, the cDNA was treated with uracil DNA-glycosylase and purified using the QIAquick PCR purification kit. The second PCR added Illumina TruSeq-compatible adapters along with sample-specific barcodes. TapeStation and Qubit were used to check library quality and concentration, and approximately 5.4 ng of each library was pooled. Pooled libraries were sequenced on an Illumina HiSeq2500 single-index Rapid Run with 2 x 100 bp reads and custom sequencing primers. In the authors' own workflow: MiGEC version 1.2.6 was used for UMI-based consensus assembly to correct PCR and sequencing errors. MiXCR version 2.1.1 handled V(D)J alignment, clonotype assembly and CDR3 extraction. Normalisation of gene usage, clonotype sharing and MAIT/NKT TCR abundance was achieved by analysing the top 1000, 10 000 and 20 000 clonotypes per sample. After downsampling to 27 000 UMIs, diversity was calculated as the inverse Simpson index using the vegan R package. Paired Mann-Whitney U tests were applied to discordant twin pairs, and Benjamini-Hochberg correction was used for multiple testing. After reprocessing by TCRdb, each CDR3 protein sequence is one entry, and no DNA is given. These V and J calls derive from TCRdb rather than the authors' analysis. The table for this sample records around 400,000 distinct CDR3 sequences. The top ten clones comprise 2% to 2.5% of the sample.

General study outcomes and caveats: Background noise and inter-individual variability may have been introduced into the repertoires by the differing immunosuppressive treatments among patients. A decrease in TCRbeta repertoire diversity, as measured by inverse Simpson index, was observed in IBD patients compared with their healthy co-twins. Concordant and discordant twins showed no difference in repertoire similarity, possibly because of limited statistical power. The analysis was unable to tell different T cell subtypes apart. No single strong signal or clonotype linked to IBD turned up in the results, so the idea that one exists was not supported. Fewer clonotypes were shared with other individuals by IBD patients than by healthy twins, most markedly in patients showing signs of disease activity.

With regard to this clonotype: Its antigen specificity is not known.

Input material: blood. The clonotype was recovered from a human donor with ulcerative colitis or Crohn's disease, or a healthy co-twin of an affected twin (not recorded which). The V and J genes are TRBV5-1 and TRBJ1-1; lacking DNA, the TRBD1 call made by TCRdb goes unchecked. The CDR3 reads CASSAGQRSTEAFF.